The sequence of this T cell receptor (beta chain) was determined in a study of T cell responses to AZD1222 COVID-19 vaccine. Overall study context: Recipients boosted at about 4 weeks or about 12 weeks are pooled. Overall study results and limits: Among the donors, most were white British and more were female, and clonal diversity was possibly underestimated. Elevations in Spike-specific TCR breadth and depth followed administration of two AZD1222 doses.

Profiled with immunoSEQ multiplex PCR; TCRdb holds only in-frame clones, not every one. This sample has 99,000 or so clones; around 89% occur once, and the top ten carry under 20%. This clone was seen once. Its antigen is still unknown. Germline values: CDR1 SGHTS, CDR2 YDEGEE. Trimming removed 3 bases from V and 2 bases from J, with 9 bases in between. CDR3 length: 15 amino acids. V is TRBV5-8 and J is TRBJ1-6, with D perhaps matching TRBD1 (5 bases). The sequence was collected from an adult in good health. The input for sequencing was peripheral blood, taken on day 0 of AZD1222 vaccination. CDR3 in amino acids: CASSSGVAYNSPLHF. The DNA for the CDR3 is TGTGCCAGCAGCTCGGGGGTAGCCTATAATTCACCCCTCCACTTT.